Listed here are 32 T cell receptor beta chains from one sample, sequenced in a study of shared clonotypes between healthy human individuals. Sequenced by immunoSEQ multiplex PCR; TCRdb stores in-frame clones only, minus some. The sample has 2 million to 2.5 million clones, roughly 93% seen once. Sample: naive CD4+ T cells from PBMCs. Subset in this sample: CD45RA+ positively selected. The receptors come from a man aged 18 to 30 in good health. Some clones in this sample may be carry-over from other donors' samples.

This clone appeared once. The V call is TRBV7-9, the J call TRBJ1-1; D uncertain. Germline values: CDR1 SEHNR, CDR2 FQNEAQ (reference sequence). The CDR3 has 16 amino acids. The germline V and J ends were trimmed by 5 bases and 1 base, with 17 bases remaining between them. In DNA form, the CDR3 reads TGTGCCAGCAGCCTGGGCCTGGGAGAGGGGAACACTGAAGCTTTCTTT. This codes for CASSLGLGEGNTEAFF.

The chain links TRBV5-8 to TRBJ2-2; possibly TRBD1 for D (6 bases). The V end lost 9 bases, the J end lost 4 bases, and 19 bases lay between the germline ends. In germline, CDR1 is SGHTS, CDR2 YDEGEE. The CDR3 loop spans 15 amino acids. CDR3 protein: CAIMQGFGVTGELFF. The CDR3 DNA reads as TGTGCCATTATGCAGGGGTTCGGAGTCACCGGGGAGCTGTTTTTT. Based on the CDR3 plus reference TRBV5-8 and TRBJ2-2, the full variable domain is EAGVTQSPTHLIKTRGQQATLRCSPISGHTSVYWYQQALGLGLQFLLWYDEGEERNRGNFPPRFSGRQFPNYSSELNVNALELEDSALYLCAIMQGFGVTGELFFGEGSRLTVL.

A single count supports this clone. The J gene is TRBJ1-1, the V gene TRBV29-1; 7 nucleotides agree with TRBD1. Unmatched junction bases numbered 10, after V lost 4 bases and J lost 5 bases. CDR1 and CDR2 from the germline V gene are SQVTM and ANQGSEA. The CDR3 runs to 14 residues. DNA of the CDR3: TGCAGCGTTGGGCCTGGACAGGCTCGGACTGAAGCTTTCTTT. Its translation: CSVGPGQARTEAFF.

The V and J genes are TRBV5-1 and TRBJ1-5, with a tentative D call TRBD1 (6 bases). The CDR3 sequence is 14 residues long. Germline V gene sequence: CDR1 SGHRS, CDR2 YFSETQ. Trimming shortened V by 5 bases and J by 5 bases, and 14 bases separated the two germline ends. The CDR3 sequence is CASSPGQLDQPQHF. Here the CDR3 DNA reads TGCGCCAGCAGTCCCGGACAGCTGGATCAGCCCCAGCATTTT.

This rearrangement joins TRBV19 to TRBJ2-2, with D possibly TRBD1 on 5 matching bases. The CDR3 runs to 15 residues. V was cut by 5 bases and J by 8 bases, with 18 bases left in between. Germline V lookup: CDR1 LNHDA, CDR2 SQIVND (reference sequence). The CDR3 loop reads CASSHLRRGSGELFF. The DNA of the CDR3 is TGTGCCAGTAGTCACCTTCGTAGGGGCTCTGGGGAGCTGTTTTTT.

This clone showed up just once. Other DNA sequences in this specimen translate into the identical CDR3. The J gene is TRBJ2-5, the V gene TRBV5-1, with a possible D match to TRBD1 (5 bases). The V and J ends lost 4 bases and 5 bases respectively, with 15 bases between them. The CDR3 is 14 amino acids. The V gene's germline CDR1 is SGHRS and CDR2 YFSETQ. The CDR3, as DNA: TGCGCCAGCAGCGGCCAAGGGGCAGGGGAGACCCAGTACTTC. Its translation: CASSGQGAGETQYF.

The rearrangement joins TRBV4-1 to TRBJ1-4; D is unclear. The V end lost 0 bases, the J end lost 6 bases, and 14 bases lay between the germline ends. The CDR3 extends over 16 amino acids. Germline V gene sequence: CDR1 MGHRA, CDR2 YSYEKL. CDR3 in DNA: TGCGCCAGCAGCCAAGAGCGTGGGAGAGGTGATGAAAAACTGTTTTTT. As protein: CASSQERGRGDEKLFF.

The V gene is TRBV6-5, the J gene TRBJ2-3; 7 nucleotides line up with TRBD2. J was trimmed by 0 bases and V by 8 bases; bases with no gene match: 8. This CDR3 is built from 15 residues. Per the germline V gene, CDR1 is MNHEY and CDR2 is SVGAGI. CDR3 residues: CASSLAEISTDTQYF. The CDR3 region has the DNA TGTGCCAGCTCCCTAGCGGAAATTAGCACAGATACGCAGTATTTT.

This clone was found once. The gene calls are TRBV7-3 and TRBJ1-3; a weak D match, TRBD1 (5 bases). There are 17 residues in the CDR3. Germline V gives CDR1 SGHTA, CDR2 FQGTGA. V dropped 2 bases and J dropped 7 bases, with 21 bases sitting between them. CDR3 in DNA: TGTGCCAGCAGCTTAGCCCCTACCCTGGTCGGGGGGAACACCATATATTTT. Its protein is CASSLAPTLVGGNTIYF.

This rearrangement joins TRBV6-1 to TRBJ2-7; D uncertain. The V gene's germline CDR1 is MNHNS and CDR2 SASEGT. With 0 bases removed from V and 6 bases from J, the gap between germline ends came to 3 bases. This CDR3 comprises 11 residues. CDR3 in DNA: TGTGCCAGCAGTGAAGCAGCCGAGCAGTACTTC. Its translation: CASSEAAEQYF.

Of note for this clone: Other nucleotide sequences in the sample specify the same CDR3. The chain employs TRBV7-2 and TRBJ2-7; D is possibly TRBD1 (6 bases). The CDR3 loop spans 15 amino acids. Trimming cost V 5 bases and J 2 bases, with 16 bases left between them. Germline CDR1 SGHTA, CDR2 FQGNSA. CDR3 sequence: CASSLGGTIPYEQYF. The CDR3 DNA is TGTGCCAGCAGCCTAGGGGGTACTATTCCCTACGAGCAGTACTTC.

The chain has TRBV9 and TRBJ2-2; D remains unclear. With 0 bases removed from V and 9 bases from J, the gap between germline ends came to 9 bases. The CDR3 contains 13 residues. Germline V gene lookup returns CDR1 SGDLS and CDR2 YYNGEE. This CDR3 reads CASSVGAYRELFF. CDR3 sequence (DNA): TGTGCCAGCAGCGTAGGGGCATACCGGGAGCTGTTTTTT.

V usage is TRBV10-1 and J usage is TRBJ1-1; D remains unclear. CDR3 length: 10 residues. Germline CDR1 and CDR2: WNHNN and SYGVQD (reference sequence). V lost 6 bases, J lost 7 bases, and 6 bases lay in between. The CDR3 spells CASRSGEAFF. DNA of the CDR3: TGCGCCAGCAGATCAGGTGAAGCTTTCTTT.

This chain uses TRBV27 with TRBJ1-1; 7 bases line up with TRBD1. Germline V CDR1 and CDR2: MNHEY, SMNVEV (reference sequence). The CDR3 runs to 15 residues. Trimming removed 7 bases from V and 3 bases from J; junction bases left unmatched: 11. The CDR3 is CASMSRGTGDTEAFF. The DNA of the CDR3 is TGTGCCAGCATGTCCAGGGGAACAGGGGACACTGAAGCTTTCTTT.

The CDR3 nucleotides are TGTGCCAGCTCACCATTGGGCAGGGCCACCTACGAGCAGTACTTC. It encodes CASSPLGRATYEQYF. The chain has TRBV18 and TRBJ2-7; D is possibly TRBD1 (5 bases). The germline CDR1 and CDR2 sequences are KGHSH and LQKENI. The CDR3 spans 15 residues. Trimming took 2 bases from V and 2 from J, leaving 13 bases between them.

The rearrangement uses TRBV29-1 and TRBJ1-1; perhaps TRBD1 as D (5 bases). Trimming shortened V by 4 bases and J by 3 bases, and 18 bases separated the two germline ends. From germline, CDR1 is SQVTM and CDR2 ANQGSEA. The CDR3 consists of 15 residues. The CDR3 sequence is CSVVYQGRRHTEAFF. The CDR3 DNA reads as TGCAGCGTTGTGTATCAGGGCAGGAGACACACTGAAGCTTTCTTT. The full variable domain, completed using reference TRBV29-1 and TRBJ1-1, is SAVISQKPSRDICQRGTSLTIQCQVDSQVTMMFWYRQQPGQSLTLIATANQGSEATYESGFVIDKFPISRPNLTFSTLTVSNMSPEDSSIYLCSVVYQGRRHTEAFFGQGTRLTVV.

The genes are TRBV28 and TRBJ1-5; D is uncertain. V was shortened by 6 bases and J by 2 bases, with 17 bases between the two germline ends. The CDR3 contains 16 residues. Germline V gene data show CDR1 as MDHEN and CDR2 as SYDVKM. The CDR3 DNA is TGTGCCAGCAGCAACGTAAAGGGTATACGCAATCAGCCCCAGCATTTT. Translation: CASSNVKGIRNQPQHF.

CDR3 residues: CASSEQFGVANEKLFF. DNA of the CDR3: TGTGCCAGCAGTGAACAGTTCGGGGTAGCTAATGAAAAACTGTTTTTT. The rearrangement uses TRBV2 and TRBJ1-4; D uncertain. Trimming removed 2 bases at V and 3 bases at J, with 13 bases between. Per germline, CDR1 SNHLY and CDR2 FYNNEI. There are 16 residues in the CDR3.

This clone was counted a few times. The V call is TRBV7-9, the J call TRBJ1-4; unclear D gene. The germline V gene has CDR1 SEHNR and CDR2 FQNEAQ (reference sequence). This CDR3 has 15 residues. The V and J ends lost 5 bases and 0 bases respectively, with 10 bases between them. The CDR3 DNA follows: TGTGCCAGCAGCCCCCCCGGGACAACTAATGAAAAACTGTTTTTT. Translating it yields CASSPPGTTNEKLFF. Full variable domain (remainder filled in from reference TRBV7-9 and TRBJ1-4): DTGVSQNPRHKITKRGQNVTFRCDPISEHNRLYWYRQTLGQGPEFLTYFQNEAQLEKSRLLSDRFSAERPKGSFSTLEIQRTEQGDSAMYLCASSPPGTTNEKLFFGSGTQLSVL.

The V gene is TRBV27, the J gene TRBJ1-1, with 7 positions matching TRBD1. The CDR3 runs 15 residues. Germline values: CDR1 MNHEY, CDR2 SMNVEV (reference sequence). V was clipped by 5 bases and J by 0 bases; unmatched bases: 6. The CDR3 reads CASSHRGLMNTEAFF. CDR3 DNA sequence: TGTGCCAGCAGTCACAGGGGCTTGATGAACACTGAAGCTTTCTTT.

The count of this clone is one. The V call is TRBV28, the J call TRBJ2-7; TRBD1 aligns across 10 bases. In germline, CDR1 is MDHEN, CDR2 SYDVKM. Unmatched junction bases numbered 9, after V lost 9 bases and J lost 1 base. The CDR3 spans 15 residues. This CDR3 is CASLLGQGGSYEQYF. CDR3 DNA: TGTGCCAGTCTCCTCGGACAGGGGGGGTCCTACGAGCAGTACTTC.

This chain links TRBV30 with TRBJ1-4, with D possibly matching TRBD1 (6 bases). Trimming pared 4 bases from V and 5 bases from J, leaving 14 bases between. In germline, CDR1 is GTSNPN, CDR2 SVGIG (reference sequence). The CDR3 totals 14 residues. Here the CDR3 reads CAWNLGGGNEKLFF. CDR3 in DNA: TGTGCCTGGAACTTAGGGGGGGGAAATGAAAAACTGTTTTTT. Variable domain in full (rest from reference TRBV30 and TRBJ1-4): SQTIHQWPATLVQPVGSPLSLECTVEGTSNPNLYWYRQAAGRGLQLLFYSVGIGQISSEVPQNLSASRPQDRQFILSSKKLLLSDSGFYLCAWNLGGGNEKLFFGSGTQLSVL.

The rearrangement joins TRBV9 to TRBJ2-6; possible D gene TRBD1, 6 bases. The CDR3 is 17 amino acids. Germline CDR1 is SGDLS and CDR2 is YYNGEE. V shed 4 bases and J shed 0 bases, with 14 bases lying between them. CDR3 DNA: TGTGCCAGCAGCCCCCTAACAGGGCGCTCTGGGGCCAACGTCCTGACTTTC. Translation gives CASSPLTGRSGANVLTF.

The sample holds a few counts of this clone. The chain employs TRBV29-1 and TRBJ1-1; possibly TRBD1 for D (5 bases). Germline V gene data show CDR1 as SQVTM and CDR2 as ANQGSEA. V lost 7 bases and J 3 bases, leaving 12 bases between the germline ends. The CDR3 contains 12 residues. In nucleotides, the CDR3 is TGCAGCGGGGACCGGGGGGACACTGAAGCTTTCTTT. Residues: CSGDRGDTEAFF.

This chain connects TRBV19 to TRBJ1-1; possibly TRBD1 for D (6 bases). CDR3 length equals 16 residues. V was pared by 2 bases and J by 0 bases, with 13 bases between. In germline, CDR1 is LNHDA, CDR2 SQIVND (reference sequence). CDR3 in amino acids: CASSISRGQVNTEAFF. The CDR3 DNA follows: TGTGCCAGTAGTATAAGCAGGGGCCAGGTGAACACTGAAGCTTTCTTT.

The chain uses TRBV7-8 and TRBJ1-2; a weak D match, TRBD1 (6 bases). The CDR3 covers 15 residues. The V end lost 4 bases, the J end lost 3 bases, and 15 bases lay between the germline ends. Germline lookup yields CDR1 SGHVS and CDR2 FQNEAQ. The CDR3 nucleotides are TGTGCCAGCAGCTGGTTGACAGGCGGGGACTATGGCTACACCTTC. It specifies CASSWLTGGDYGYTF.

The chain uses TRBV7-2 and TRBJ2-1, with TRBD1 matching 11 bases. With 4 bases clipped from V and 4 bases from J, the junction kept 6 bases outside the gene matches. CDR1 and CDR2 from the germline V gene are SGHTA and FQGNSA. CDR3 length: 16 residues. CDR3 sequence: CASSSSGTGGYNEQFF. CDR3 bases: TGTGCCAGCAGCTCTTCCGGGACAGGGGGTTACAATGAGCAGTTCTTC. Looking up the rest from reference TRBV7-2 and TRBJ2-1 gives the full variable domain: GAGVSQSPSNKVTEKGKDVELRCDPISGHTALYWYRQSLGQGLEFLIYFQGNSAPDKSGLPSDRFSAERTGGSVSTLTIQRTQQEDSAVYLCASSSSGTGGYNEQFFGPGTRLTVL.

Points on this clone: Other DNA sequences in the same sample also yield this CDR3. This chain joins TRBV6-5 and TRBJ2-7; 7 nucleotides agree with TRBD2. Per germline, CDR1 MNHEY and CDR2 SVGAGI. The V gene end was trimmed by 0 bases and the J gene end by 0 bases; junction bases not matched to a gene: 2. The CDR3 loop spans 15 amino acids. In DNA form, the CDR3 reads TGTGCCAGCAGTTACTCGGGAGGGCCCTCCTACGAGCAGTACTTC. This encodes CASSYSGGPSYEQYF.

Concerning this clone itself: Other nucleotide sequences in the sample specify the same CDR3. V and J are TRBV5-1 and TRBJ1-1; possibly TRBD1 for D (5 bases). The V gene lost 4 bases and the J gene lost 3 bases, with 10 bases spanning the gap. CDR3 length equals 13 residues. From germline, CDR1 is SGHRS and CDR2 YFSETQ. The CDR3 sequence is CASSTQGYTEAFF. As DNA, the CDR3 is TGCGCCAGCAGCACCCAGGGTTACACTGAAGCTTTCTTT.

This clone has just one count. The rearrangement uses TRBV7-2 and TRBJ1-4; the D is unclear. The germline V gene has CDR1 SGHTA and CDR2 FQGNSA. The CDR3 contains 15 residues. The V end was cut by 1 base, the J end by 5 bases, with 11 bases between. The chain's CDR3 is CASSLGPETNEKLFF. Here the CDR3 DNA reads TGTGCCAGCAGCTTAGGCCCAGAAACAAATGAAAAACTGTTTTTT. The full variable domain, rest sourced from reference TRBV7-2 and TRBJ1-4, is GAGVSQSPSNKVTEKGKDVELRCDPISGHTALYWYRQSLGQGLEFLIYFQGNSAPDKSGLPSDRFSAERTGGSVSTLTIQRTQQEDSAVYLCASSLGPETNEKLFFGSGTQLSVL.

The chain couples TRBV5-1 to TRBJ2-7; 7 bases are shared with TRBD1. This CDR3 comprises 15 residues. After removal of 0 bases from V and 0 bases from J, the junction contained 3 bases not matched to a gene. Germline CDR1 is SGHRS and CDR2 is YFSETQ. CDR3 nucleotides: TGCGCCAGCAGCTTGGAAGGGACAGTCTCCTACGAGCAGTACTTC. Its protein product is CASSLEGTVSYEQYF.

The gene calls are TRBV6-5 and TRBJ1-1, with D maybe TRBD1 (5 bases). The V gene's germline CDR1 is MNHEY and CDR2 SVGAGI. The V end was cut by 5 bases, the J end by 4 bases, with 11 bases between. This CDR3 spans 13 amino acids. CDR3: CASSPRGLTEAFF. CDR3 DNA sequence: TGTGCCAGCAGTCCGAGGGGACTCACTGAAGCTTTCTTT.